This passage covers 12 T cell receptor beta chains from one sample sequenced in a study of blood T cell repertoires in COVID-19. Using immunoSEQ multiplex PCR, the repertoire was profiled, and TCRdb retains in-frame clones only, with some absent. The profile covers just over 300,000 clones, with 86% appearing a single time and about 4.2% taken by the ten largest. The material sequenced was PBMCs or T cells enriched from blood (not recorded which). The receptors come from a man aged 30 to 45 who had recovered from COVID-19.

This clone appeared a few times. The chain joins TRBV5-6 to TRBJ1-1; the match to TRBD1 covers 9 bases. The germline V gene encodes CDR1 SGHDT and CDR2 YYEEEE. The CDR3 runs to 18 residues. The trim removed 3 bases at V and 3 bases at J, leaving 15 bases unmatched. The CDR3 bases are TGTGCCAGCAGCTCCGATCCACGGACAGGGGAGTTCGACACTGAAGCTTTCTTT. It is translated as CASSSDPRTGEFDTEAFF.

This clone was seen only once. The rearrangement links TRBV10-2 to TRBJ2-7; TRBD1 matches 8 bases. Germline CDR1 and CDR2: WSHSY and SAAADI. J gave up 2 bases and V 3 bases, and 3 bases lay outside the gene matches. This CDR3 has 14 residues. The CDR3 region is CASSDSTGAYEQYF. The CDR3 DNA is TGCGCCAGCAGTGACTCGACAGGGGCCTACGAGCAGTACTTC.

The J gene is TRBJ1-2, the V gene TRBV28, with 9 bases lining up with TRBD1. The CDR3 extends over 14 amino acids. Trimming cost V 3 bases and J 11 bases; bases outside gene matches: 10. Germline CDR1 MDHEN, CDR2 SYDVKM. CDR3 sequence (DNA): TGTGCCAGCAGTTTCTTGGGGACAGGGTTTCTGTACACCTTC. Translated, it gives CASSFLGTGFLYTF.

The chain joins TRBV27 to TRBJ1-2; D unresolved. CDR1 and CDR2 from the germline V gene are MNHEY and SMNVEV (reference sequence). The CDR3 has 12 residues. Trimming removed 8 bases at V and 4 bases at J, with 11 bases between. CDR3 nucleotides: TGTGCCAGCGGCCTGTACAGCTATGGCTACACCTTC. It is translated as CASGLYSYGYTF.

The table lists this clone with a few counts. The V gene is TRBV1, the J gene TRBJ1-4; the table calls TRBD1, which could not be checked here. TRBV1 constitutes a pseudogene. This CDR3 is built from 17 residues. CDR3 sequence: CTSSQSKGASSNEKLFF. The CDR3 coding sequence is TGCACCAGCAGCCAAAGCAAGGGGGCATCGTCTAATGAAAAACTGTTTTTT.

J is TRBJ1-6 and V is TRBV21-1; the table's D call, TRBD1, was not checked against the DNA. TRBV21-1 is a pseudogene. This CDR3 is built from 16 residues. CDR3 protein: CASRGVTGGRNSPLHF. The DNA of the CDR3 is TGTGCCAGCAGAGGAGTGACAGGGGGCCGTAATTCACCCCTCCACTTT.

The J gene is TRBJ2-5, the V gene TRBV11-2; 8 nucleotides align to TRBD1. The CDR3 totals 14 residues. The V gene end was trimmed by 5 bases and the J gene end by 4 bases; junction bases not matched to a gene: 6. Germline values: CDR1 SGHAT, CDR2 FQNNGV. The CDR3 coding sequence is TGTGCCAGCAGCCTAGGGACAGGTCCAGAGACCCAGTACTTC. Translating gives CASSLGTGPETQYF.

The chain uses TRBV10-3 and TRBJ2-7; TRBD2 agrees at 12 bases. The CDR3 totals 15 residues. The V gene end was trimmed by 3 bases and the J gene end by 3 bases; junction bases not matched to a gene: 3. The germline V gene encodes CDR1 ENHRY and CDR2 SYGVKD. The CDR3 region has the DNA TGTGCCATCAGTGATTTGACTAGCGGGGGCTACGAGCAGTACTTC. Amino acids: CAISDLTSGGYEQYF.

Remarks on this clone: One end of the junction fails to match germline, which may point to a read error. Other DNA sequences in this sample translate to the same CDR3. The rearrangement joins TRBV9 to TRBJ2-5, with TRBD2 matching 7 bases. CDR1 is SGDLS, CDR2 YYNGEE, per germline. This CDR3 is built from 15 residues. CDR3: CASSVGGGGQETQYF. In DNA form, the CDR3 reads TGCGCCAGCAGCGTGGGGGGGGGAGGCCAAGAGACCCAGTACTTC.

V usage is TRBV3-1 (or the pseudogene TRBV3-2) and J usage is TRBJ2-7; 8 positions agree with TRBD2. Germline V gene lookup returns CDR1 LGHDT and CDR2 YNNKEL (reference sequence). The CDR3 extends over 14 amino acids. V shed 4 bases and J 0 bases; nucleotides not matched to a gene: 2. The CDR3 sequence is CASSRGTSSYEQYF. The DNA of the CDR3 is TGTGCCAGCAGCCGGGGGACTAGCTCCTACGAGCAGTACTTC.

In this sample, this clone turned up a few times. The chain recombines TRBV30 with TRBJ1-1; D remains ambiguous. V dropped 2 bases and J dropped 6 bases, with 19 bases sitting between them. Germline values: CDR1 GTSNPN, CDR2 SVGIG (reference sequence). The length of the CDR3 is 15 residues. The CDR3 spells CAWSLTRAPFAEAFF. The CDR3, as DNA: TGTGCCTGGAGTCTGACGCGGGCTCCCTTCGCTGAAGCTTTCTTT.

This clone has a handful of counts. V usage is TRBV5-1 and J usage is TRBJ1-1, with D possibly matching TRBD1 (6 bases). V gave up 4 bases and J gave up 0 bases, with 19 bases separating them. The germline V gene encodes CDR1 SGHRS and CDR2 YFSETQ. The CDR3 extends over 17 amino acids. CDR3 region: CASSKQGGALMNTEAFF. The CDR3 region has the DNA TGCGCCAGCAGCAAACAGGGTGGTGCCCTCATGAACACTGAAGCTTTCTTT.